This TCR beta chain comes out of a study of blood T cell repertoires in COVID-19 (dated by TCRdb to 2018 to 2020). About the study as a whole: The collaborator samples originated in the United States, Italy and Spain and spanned the acute and convalescent phases of COVID-19. The prospective study material was composed of cDNA or gDNA derived from T cells, B-cell-depleted T cells, or PBMCs. Subjects who had been exposed to COVID-19, were actively infected with it, or had recovered from it provided the deeply sampled blood TCRbeta repertoires that made up the dataset. The repertoires were made available in a free public database intended to serve as a resource for research on the immune response to SARS-CoV-2. The samples were drawn from the first 160 participants of the ongoing ImmuneRACE study and from 950 to 1,500 subjects provided by 6 global collaborators. Sample metadata almost always included a de-identified subject ID, COVID-19 status, age in years and sex. Where available, HLA class I and class II types were taken from metadata supplied by the sample provider and were not determined by assay-based typing. Study-level results and caveats: Clinical and demographic metadata were provided uncurated, with the amount varying by source and participant.

In the case of this clone: Its antigen remains undetermined. The input lacks base qualities; no much larger clone sits a single base away.

CDR3 length: 13 amino acids, cysteine to phenylalanine. The CDR3 DNA has 39 bases and is translated from base 1. According to the germline V gene, CDR1 reads SGHTA and CDR2 reads FQGNSA. The junction shows trimming of 5 bases on V and 5 bases on J, and the gene matches do not reach 5 bases of it. TCRbeta CDR3 regions were amplified from genomic DNA by means of the immunoSEQ Assay, a bias-controlled multiplex PCR. The original methods were these. Nucleated cell counts per sample were estimated from amplification of reference gene primers within the assay. To quantify the absolute abundance of each unique TCRbeta CDR3 rearrangement, sequence reads were collapsed and filtered. For each sample, productive Simpson clonality was calculated as the square root of Simpson's diversity index over productive rearrangements. TCRdb took over this immuneACCESS table, retaining in-frame rearrangements with V and J assigned. Such tables are incomplete; in checked studies, under half of the missing clones stem from an unresolved V gene, and the remainder is unexplained. V and J calls plus clone size are reproduced from that table; the DNA served to infer D and trimming. This sample holds roughly 130,000 clones; just under 80% were observed only once. Around 16% of the sample rests with the top ten.

Collaborating institutions collected whole blood in K2EDTA tubes following their own protocols. For TCRbeta analysis, collaborators shipped samples in one of three forms: frozen whole blood, isolated PBMCs, or DNA extracted from either of those sample types. The sequenced sample consisted of peripheral blood. This receptor chain uses TRBV7-2 and TRBJ2-5; TRBD1 fits 7 bases in the junction. The receptor was isolated from a man in his fifties or sixties with active or convalescent COVID-19. In nucleotides, the sequence is TGTGCCAGCAGCCCCGGACAGGCGGAGACCCAGTACTTC. Translated, this gives CASSPGQAETQYF.